This TCR beta chain was captured by sequencing in a study of blood T cells in healthy people across ages. Study results and limitations: Among long-lived donors, naive CD4+ cells were more numerous and diversity higher than in aged donors. Bulk PBMC profiling left naive and antigen-experienced comparisons inconclusive. Roughly linear declines in TCR beta diversity per million T cells occurred with age.

The sample holds a few counts of this clonotype. Its specificity is not known. The CDR3 runs to 13 residues. V lost 0 bases and J lost 4, with 7 bases in between. Germline V lookup: CDR1 SGHRS, CDR2 YFSETQ. Through a sample-barcoded 5' primer and a J-beta primer mix, a second PCR was run for 7 to 11 cycles. A template-switch adaptor containing 12 random nucleotides labeled each cDNA molecule. TCRdb called the 5' RACE reads again in MiXCR, with one record for every CDR3 protein. Of over 1.5 million distinct CDR3 sequences listed, around half are singletons. V usage is TRBV5-1 and J usage is TRBJ1-2; D not certain. The clonotype originates from a woman in her thirties or forties in good health. The specimen sequenced was blood. The CDR3 region has the DNA TGCGCCAGCAGCTTGGTAGATCGCTATGGCTACACCTTC. Translated: CASSLVDRYGYTF.